This is a list of T cell receptor beta chains from one sample in a study of CD8+CD57+ T cells in acquired aplastic anemia. TCRdb recomputed calls from the reads with MiXCR, one row per CDR3 protein. Altogether approximately 180,000 distinct CDR3 sequences are present, 40% to 50% being singletons, with the ten largest covering about 1%. Sequenced material: sorted CD4+, CD8+, or CD8+CD57+ T cells (not recorded which) from PBMCs. The receptors were sampled from a human donor with aplastic anemia. Each CDR3 is given with its conserved first and last residue.

v_call cdr3_length cdr3_aa
TRBV20-1 15 CSARDVRRGDTEAFF
TRBV15 15 CATRRQPYSNQPQHF
TRBV7-2 15 CASSARGTGTYEQYF
TRBV29-1 14 CSVGIGRTSYEQYF
TRBV6-5 15 CASSYARTGTYGQYF
TRBV10-1 16 CASSVIPGLASNEQFF
TRBV15 14 CATSREEYNSPLHF
TRBV20-1 15 CSATDTQGTGYEQYF
TRBV2 13 CASYSGMNTEAFF
TRBV5-5 15 CASTHGYSTGEPQHF
TRBV24-1 13 CATRQGENQPQHF
TRBV12-3/TRBV12-4 13 CASSFSGFNEQYF
TRBV28 14 CASSPGGALREQFF
TRBV11-2 13 CASSIGTGETQYF
TRBV5-3 13 CASKYRGGSEQYF
TRBV4-3 14 CASSQDNTYNEQFF
TRBV25-1 13 CAGTDRLTDTQYF
TRBV7-2 14 CASSLALRNTEAFF
TRBV20-1 15 CSARARGAPFGEQFF
TRBV3-1 12 CASTLLGETQYF
TRBV19 14 CASSIIDGADTQYF
TRBV18 16 CASSRNRESSYNEQFF
TRBV7-9 14 CASSLALLEGPSFF
TRBV20-1 15 CSARDTRASTYEQYF
TRBV29-1 13 CSVGGQMNTEAFF
TRBV24-1 16 CATLALSMLPQETQYF
TRBV2 12 CATGGRQETQYF
TRBV13 14 CASSFGVDDYEQYF
TRBV3-1 17 CASSRSWDHWDGGGYTF
TRBV7-8 15 CASSLSDRFNQPQHF